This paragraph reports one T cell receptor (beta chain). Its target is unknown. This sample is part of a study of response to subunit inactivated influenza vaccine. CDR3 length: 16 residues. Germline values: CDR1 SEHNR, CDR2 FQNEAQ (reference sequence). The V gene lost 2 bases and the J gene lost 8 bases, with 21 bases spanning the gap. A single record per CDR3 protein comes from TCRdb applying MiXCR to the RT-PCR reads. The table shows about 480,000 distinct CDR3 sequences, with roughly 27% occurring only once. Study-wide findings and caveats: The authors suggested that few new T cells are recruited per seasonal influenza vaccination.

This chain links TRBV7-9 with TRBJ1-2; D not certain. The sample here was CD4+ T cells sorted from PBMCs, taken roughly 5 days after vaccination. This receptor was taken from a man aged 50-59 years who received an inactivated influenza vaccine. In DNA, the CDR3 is TGTGCCAGCAGCTTAATTGTCACCTCACGTATACAAGGCTACACCTTC. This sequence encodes CASSLIVTSRIQGYTF.